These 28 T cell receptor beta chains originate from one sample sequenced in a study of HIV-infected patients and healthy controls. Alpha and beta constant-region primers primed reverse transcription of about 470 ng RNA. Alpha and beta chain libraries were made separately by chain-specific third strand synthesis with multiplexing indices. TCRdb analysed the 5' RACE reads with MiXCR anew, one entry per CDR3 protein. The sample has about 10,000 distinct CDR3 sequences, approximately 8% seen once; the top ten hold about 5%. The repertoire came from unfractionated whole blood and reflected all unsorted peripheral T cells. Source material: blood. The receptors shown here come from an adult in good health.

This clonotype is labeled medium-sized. CDR3 DNA sequence: TGCAGTGGGCAGGGGGCCAGAGAGCAGTACTTC. Translating it yields CSGQGAREQYF. V and J are TRBV29-1 and TRBJ2-7; TRBD1 agrees at 8 bases. Germline-derived CDR1 and CDR2 are SQVTM and ANQGSEA. The CDR3 is 11 amino acids.

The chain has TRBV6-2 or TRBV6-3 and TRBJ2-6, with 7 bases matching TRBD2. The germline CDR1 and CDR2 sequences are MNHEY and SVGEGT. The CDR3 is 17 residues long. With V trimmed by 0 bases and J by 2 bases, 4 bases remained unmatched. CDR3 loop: CASSYSKAGAGANVLTF. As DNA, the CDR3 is TGTGCCAGCAGTTACTCGAAGGCGGGAGCTGGGGCCAACGTCCTGACTTTC.

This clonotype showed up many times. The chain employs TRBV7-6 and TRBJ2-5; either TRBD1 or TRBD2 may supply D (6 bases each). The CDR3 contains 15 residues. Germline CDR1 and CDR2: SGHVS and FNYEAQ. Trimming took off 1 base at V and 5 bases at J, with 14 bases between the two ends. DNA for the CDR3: TGTGCCAGCAGCTTAGTTAGGGGGGCCGGGGAGACCCAGTACTTC. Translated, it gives CASSLVRGAGETQYF.

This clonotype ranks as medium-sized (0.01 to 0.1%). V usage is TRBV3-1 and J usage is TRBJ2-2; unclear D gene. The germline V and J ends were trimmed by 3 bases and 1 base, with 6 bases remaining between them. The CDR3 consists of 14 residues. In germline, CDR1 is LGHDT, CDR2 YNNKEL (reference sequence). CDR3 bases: TGTGCCAGCAGCCAGGGAAGGAACACCGGGGAGCTGTTTTTT. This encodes CASSQGRNTGELFF.

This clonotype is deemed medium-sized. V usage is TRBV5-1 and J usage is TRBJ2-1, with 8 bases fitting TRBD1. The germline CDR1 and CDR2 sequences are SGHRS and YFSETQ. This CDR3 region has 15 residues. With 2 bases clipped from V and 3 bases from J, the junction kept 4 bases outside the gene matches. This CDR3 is CASSLRQGYYNEQFF. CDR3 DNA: TGCGCCAGCAGCTTAAGACAGGGGTACTACAATGAGCAGTTCTTC.

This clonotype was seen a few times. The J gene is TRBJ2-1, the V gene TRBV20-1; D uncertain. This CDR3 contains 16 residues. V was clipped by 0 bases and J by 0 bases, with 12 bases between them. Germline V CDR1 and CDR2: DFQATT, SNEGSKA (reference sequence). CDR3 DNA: TGCAGTGCTAGAGATCGAGACATCAGCTCCTACAATGAGCAGTTCTTC. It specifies CSARDRDISSYNEQFF.

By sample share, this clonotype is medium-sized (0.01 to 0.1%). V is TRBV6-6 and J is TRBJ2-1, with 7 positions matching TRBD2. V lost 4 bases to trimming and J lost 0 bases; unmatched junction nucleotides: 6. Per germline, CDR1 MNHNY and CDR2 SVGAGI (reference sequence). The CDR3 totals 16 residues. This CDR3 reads CASSLPGLSSYNEQFF. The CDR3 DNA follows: TGTGCCAGCAGTTTGCCGGGACTAAGCTCCTACAATGAGCAGTTCTTC.

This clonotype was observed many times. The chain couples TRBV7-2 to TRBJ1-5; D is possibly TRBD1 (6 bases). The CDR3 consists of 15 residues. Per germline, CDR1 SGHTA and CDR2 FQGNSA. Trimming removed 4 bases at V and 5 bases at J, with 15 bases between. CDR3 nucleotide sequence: TGTGCCAGCAGCTCCCGTGTTGGGGGGCATCAGCCCCAGCATTTT. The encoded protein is CASSSRVGGHQPQHF.

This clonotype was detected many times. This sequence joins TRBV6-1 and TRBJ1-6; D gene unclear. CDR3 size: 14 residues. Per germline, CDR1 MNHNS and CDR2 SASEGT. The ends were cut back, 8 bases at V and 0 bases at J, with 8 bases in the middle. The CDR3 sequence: CASVASSYNSPLHF. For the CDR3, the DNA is TGTGCCAGCGTCGCTAGCTCCTATAATTCACCCCTCCACTTT.

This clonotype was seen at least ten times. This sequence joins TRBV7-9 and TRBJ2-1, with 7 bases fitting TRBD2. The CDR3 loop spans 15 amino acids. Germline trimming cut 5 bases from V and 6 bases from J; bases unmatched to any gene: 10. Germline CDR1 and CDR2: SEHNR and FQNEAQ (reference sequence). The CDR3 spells CASSVSGTTANEQFF. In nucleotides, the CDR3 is TGTGCCAGCAGCGTCTCCGGGACTACTGCCAATGAGCAGTTCTTC.

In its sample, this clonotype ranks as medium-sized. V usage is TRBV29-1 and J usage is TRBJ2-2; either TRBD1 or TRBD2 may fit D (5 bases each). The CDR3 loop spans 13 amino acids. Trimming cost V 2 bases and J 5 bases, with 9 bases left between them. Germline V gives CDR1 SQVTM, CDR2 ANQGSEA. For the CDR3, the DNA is TGCAGCGTTGAACGAGGGGCGACCGGGGAGCTGTTTTTT. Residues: CSVERGATGELFF.

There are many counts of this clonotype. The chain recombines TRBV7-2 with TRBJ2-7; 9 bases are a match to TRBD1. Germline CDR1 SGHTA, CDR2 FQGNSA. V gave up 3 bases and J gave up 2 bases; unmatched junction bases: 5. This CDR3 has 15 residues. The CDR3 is CASSLGQGVPYEQYF. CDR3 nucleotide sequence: TGTGCCAGCAGCTTGGGACAGGGAGTGCCCTACGAGCAGTACTTC.

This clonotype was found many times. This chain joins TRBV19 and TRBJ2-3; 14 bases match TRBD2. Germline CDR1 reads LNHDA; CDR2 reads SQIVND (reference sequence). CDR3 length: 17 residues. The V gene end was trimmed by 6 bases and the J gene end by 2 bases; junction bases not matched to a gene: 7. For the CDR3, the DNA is TGTGCCAGTAGCCCCAGGACTAGCGGGAGGCCCACAGATACGCAGTATTTT. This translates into CASSPRTSGRPTDTQYF.

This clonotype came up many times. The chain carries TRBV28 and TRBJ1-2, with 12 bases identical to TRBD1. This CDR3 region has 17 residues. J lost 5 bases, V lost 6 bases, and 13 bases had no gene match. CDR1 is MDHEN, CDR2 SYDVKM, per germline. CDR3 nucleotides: TGTGCCAGCAGCAATCCGGGACAGGGGGCCGTTTGGTATGGCTACACCTTC. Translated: CASSNPGQGAVWYGYTF.

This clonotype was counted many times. The CDR3 DNA sequence: TGTGCCAGCAGCGGGCAAAAAGAAGCCAAAAACATTCAGTACTTC. Its translation is CASSGQKEAKNIQYF. This rearrangement joins TRBV28 to TRBJ2-4; D ambiguous. The CDR3 is made up of 15 amino acids. The germline V gene has CDR1 MDHEN and CDR2 SYDVKM. Deletions cut 6 bases from V and 0 bases from J, with 12 bases between.

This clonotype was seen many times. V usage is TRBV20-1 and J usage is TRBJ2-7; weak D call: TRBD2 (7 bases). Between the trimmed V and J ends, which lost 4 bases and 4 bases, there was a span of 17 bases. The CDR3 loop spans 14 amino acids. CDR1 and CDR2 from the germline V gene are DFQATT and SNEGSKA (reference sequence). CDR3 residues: CSAIGGLTTYEQYF. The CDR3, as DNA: TGCAGTGCTATCGGGGGGCTGACAACATACGAGCAGTACTTC.

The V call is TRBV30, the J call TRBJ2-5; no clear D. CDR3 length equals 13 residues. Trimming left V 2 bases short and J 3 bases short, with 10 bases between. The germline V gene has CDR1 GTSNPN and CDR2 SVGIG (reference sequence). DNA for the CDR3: TGTGCCTGGAGTTATAGGGTTGAAGAGACCCAGTACTTC. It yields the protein CAWSYRVEETQYF.

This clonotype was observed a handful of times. Here the CDR3 reads CASSSVSDSPLHF. The CDR3 DNA sequence: TGTGCCAGCAGCTCCGTCTCGGATTCACCCCTCCACTTT. The rearrangement uses TRBV11-3 and TRBJ1-6; D ambiguous. Trimming stripped 4 bases from V and 8 bases from J, with 9 bases between. The CDR3 has 13 amino acids. Germline loops: CDR1 SGHNT, CDR2 YENEEA.

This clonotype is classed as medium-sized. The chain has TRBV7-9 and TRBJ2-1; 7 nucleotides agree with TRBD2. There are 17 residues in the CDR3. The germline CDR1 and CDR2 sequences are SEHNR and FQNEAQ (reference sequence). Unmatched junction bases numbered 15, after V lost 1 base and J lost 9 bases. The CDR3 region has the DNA TGTGCCAGCAGCTTAGAAGGTGGGAGGGCCTCTTGGGGTGAGCAGTTCTTC. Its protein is CASSLEGGRASWGEQFF.

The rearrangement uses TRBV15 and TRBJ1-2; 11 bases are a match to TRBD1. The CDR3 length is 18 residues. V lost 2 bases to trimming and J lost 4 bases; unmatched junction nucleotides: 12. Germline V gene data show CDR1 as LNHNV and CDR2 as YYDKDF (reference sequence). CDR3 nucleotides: TGTGCCACCAGCAGATCCCCCGGACAGGGGGCGACCCCCTATGGCTACACCTTC. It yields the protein CATSRSPGQGATPYGYTF.

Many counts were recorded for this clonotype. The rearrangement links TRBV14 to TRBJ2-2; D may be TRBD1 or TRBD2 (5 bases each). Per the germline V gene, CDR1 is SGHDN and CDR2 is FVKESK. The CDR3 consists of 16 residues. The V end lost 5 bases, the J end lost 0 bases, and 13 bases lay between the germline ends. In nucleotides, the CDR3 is TGTGCCAGCAGCTCGGGACCGACCACGAACACCGGGGAGCTGTTTTTT. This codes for CASSSGPTTNTGELFF.

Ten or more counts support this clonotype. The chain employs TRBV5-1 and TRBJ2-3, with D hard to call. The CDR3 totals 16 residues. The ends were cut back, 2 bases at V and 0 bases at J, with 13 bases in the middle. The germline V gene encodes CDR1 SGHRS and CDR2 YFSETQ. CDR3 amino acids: CASSFRREASTDTQYF. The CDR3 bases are TGCGCCAGCAGCTTTAGACGAGAGGCTAGCACAGATACGCAGTATTTT.

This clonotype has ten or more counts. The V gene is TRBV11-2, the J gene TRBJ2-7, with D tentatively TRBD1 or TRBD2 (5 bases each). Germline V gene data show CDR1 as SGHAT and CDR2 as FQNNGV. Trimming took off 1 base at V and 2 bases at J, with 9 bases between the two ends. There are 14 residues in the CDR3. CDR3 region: CASSLVPGPYEQYF. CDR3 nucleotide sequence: TGTGCCAGCAGCTTAGTGCCGGGACCCTACGAGCAGTACTTC.

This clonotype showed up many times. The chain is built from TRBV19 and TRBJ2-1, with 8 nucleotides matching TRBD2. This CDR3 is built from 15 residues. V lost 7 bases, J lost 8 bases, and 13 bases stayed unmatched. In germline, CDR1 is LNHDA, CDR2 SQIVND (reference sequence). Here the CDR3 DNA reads TGTGCCAGTAAACGGATAATAGCGGGATCCCATGAGCAGTTCTTC. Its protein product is CASKRIIAGSHEQFF.

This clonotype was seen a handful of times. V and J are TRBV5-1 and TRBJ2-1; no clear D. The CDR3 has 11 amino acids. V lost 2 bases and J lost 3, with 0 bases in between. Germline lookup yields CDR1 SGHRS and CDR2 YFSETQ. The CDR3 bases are TGCGCCAGCAGCTTCTACAATGAGCAGTTCTTC. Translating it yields CASSFYNEQFF.

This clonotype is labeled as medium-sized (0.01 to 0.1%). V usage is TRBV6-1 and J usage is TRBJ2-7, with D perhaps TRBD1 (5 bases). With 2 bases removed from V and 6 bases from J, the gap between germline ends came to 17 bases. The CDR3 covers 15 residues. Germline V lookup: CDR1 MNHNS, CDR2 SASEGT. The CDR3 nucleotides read TGTGCCAGCAGTGAATCAGTCGGCAGGGTCCGCGAGCAGTACTTC. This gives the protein CASSESVGRVREQYF.

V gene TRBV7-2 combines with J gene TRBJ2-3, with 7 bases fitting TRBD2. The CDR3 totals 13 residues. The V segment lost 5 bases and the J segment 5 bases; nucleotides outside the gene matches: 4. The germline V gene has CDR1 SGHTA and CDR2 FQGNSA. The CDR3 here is CASSPWEGDTQYF. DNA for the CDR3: TGTGCCAGCAGCCCATGGGAGGGAGATACGCAGTATTTT.

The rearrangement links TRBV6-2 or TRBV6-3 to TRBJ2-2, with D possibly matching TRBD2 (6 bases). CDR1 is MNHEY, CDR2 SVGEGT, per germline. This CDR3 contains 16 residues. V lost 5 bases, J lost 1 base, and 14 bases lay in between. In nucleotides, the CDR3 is TGTGCCAGCAGTCGGGACTCGCCCCGGAACACCGGGGAGCTGTTTTTT. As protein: CASSRDSPRNTGELFF.